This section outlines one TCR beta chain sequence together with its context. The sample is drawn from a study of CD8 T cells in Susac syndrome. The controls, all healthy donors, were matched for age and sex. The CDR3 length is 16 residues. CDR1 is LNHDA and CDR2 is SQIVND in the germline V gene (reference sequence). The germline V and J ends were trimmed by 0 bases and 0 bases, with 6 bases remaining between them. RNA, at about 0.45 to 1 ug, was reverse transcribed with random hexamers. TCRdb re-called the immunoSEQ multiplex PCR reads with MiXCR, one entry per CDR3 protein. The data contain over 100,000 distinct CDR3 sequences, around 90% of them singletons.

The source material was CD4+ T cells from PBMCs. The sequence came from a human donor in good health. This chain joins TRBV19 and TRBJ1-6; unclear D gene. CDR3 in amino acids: CASSIEASSYNSPLHF. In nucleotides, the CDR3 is TGTGCCAGTAGTATAGAGGCAAGCTCCTATAATTCACCCCTCCACTTT.